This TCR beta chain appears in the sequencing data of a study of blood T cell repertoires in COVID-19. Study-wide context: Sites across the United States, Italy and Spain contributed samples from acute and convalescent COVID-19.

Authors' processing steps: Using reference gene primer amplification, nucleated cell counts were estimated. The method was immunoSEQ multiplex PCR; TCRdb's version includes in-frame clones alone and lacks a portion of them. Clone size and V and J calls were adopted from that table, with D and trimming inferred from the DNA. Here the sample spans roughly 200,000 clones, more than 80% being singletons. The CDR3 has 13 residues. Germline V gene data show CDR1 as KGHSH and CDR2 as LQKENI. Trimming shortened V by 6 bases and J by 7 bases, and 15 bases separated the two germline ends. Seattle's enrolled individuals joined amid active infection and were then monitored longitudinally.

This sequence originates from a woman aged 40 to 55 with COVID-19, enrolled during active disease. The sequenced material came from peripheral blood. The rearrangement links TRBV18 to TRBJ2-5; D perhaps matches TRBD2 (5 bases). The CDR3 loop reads CASSSLDPGTQYF. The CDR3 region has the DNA TGTGCCAGCTCCTCACTAGACCCGGGGACCCAGTACTTC.